A single sample is the source of the 20 T cell receptor beta chains below, sequenced in a study of shared clonotypes between healthy human individuals. Selected positively for CCR7 and CD45RO-negative, naive CD8 cells excluded terminally differentiated effector memory CD45RA+ cells. Sequencing used immunoSEQ multiplex PCR; TCRdb keeps in-frame clones, though not all of them. The top ten clones hold approximately 1.2% of a sample with about 2 million clones, just under 95% of them seen once. What was sequenced was naive CD8+ T cells sorted from blood. The source is a young man in good health.

The chain is built from TRBV7-2 and TRBJ2-7, with 7 bases identical to TRBD2. Germline-derived CDR1 and CDR2 are SGHTA and FQGNSA. There are 15 residues in the CDR3. The ends lost 4 bases at V and 4 bases at J; junction bases unmatched: 10. CDR3 protein: CASSYRPGRAYEQYF. In nucleotides, the CDR3 is TGTGCCAGCAGCTATCGACCAGGGAGGGCGTACGAGCAGTACTTC. The full variable domain, completed using reference TRBV7-2 and TRBJ2-7, is GAGVSQSPSNKVTEKGKDVELRCDPISGHTALYWYRQSLGQGLEFLIYFQGNSAPDKSGLPSDRFSAERTGGSVSTLTIQRTQQEDSAVYLCASSYRPGRAYEQYFGPGTRLTVT.

The chain couples TRBV10-2 to TRBJ1-2; D gene uncertain. Trimming removed 2 bases at V and 11 bases at J, with 12 bases between. Germline CDR1 and CDR2: WSHSY and SAAADI. There are 12 residues in the CDR3. The CDR3 loop reads CASSEIRQRYTF. DNA for the CDR3: TGCGCCAGCAGTGAGATCCGCCAAAGATACACCTTC.

The sample holds one count of this clone. The genes are TRBV7-8 and TRBJ2-3; 12 positions match TRBD2. The germline CDR1 and CDR2 sequences are SGHVS and FQNEAQ. The CDR3 runs to 16 residues. Trimming took 4 bases from V and 2 from J; bases not matched to a gene: 4. The CDR3 spells CASSSRLAGDTDTQYF. The CDR3 DNA follows: TGTGCCAGCAGCTCTAGACTAGCGGGGGACACAGATACGCAGTATTTT.

The chain employs TRBV28 and TRBJ1-5; no clear D. CDR1 MDHEN and CDR2 SYDVKM come from the germline V gene. V was clipped by 6 bases and J by 1 base, with 16 bases between them. There are 16 residues in the CDR3. CDR3 residues: CASSSSGLLSNQPQHF. For the CDR3, the DNA is TGTGCCAGCAGCTCATCCGGGCTCCTCAGCAATCAGCCCCAGCATTTT.

The rearrangement links TRBV28 to TRBJ2-3, with a possible D match to TRBD1 (5 bases). This CDR3 has 16 residues. Trimming stripped 2 bases from V and 2 bases from J, with 14 bases between. Germline V lookup: CDR1 MDHEN, CDR2 SYDVKM. The CDR3 is CASSLGVRTLTDTQYF. The CDR3 DNA follows: TGTGCCAGCAGTTTAGGGGTCCGGACACTCACAGATACGCAGTATTTT.

This chain joins TRBV6-1 and TRBJ2-7; D may be TRBD1 (6 bases). The germline V gene encodes CDR1 MNHNS and CDR2 SASEGT. This CDR3 contains 16 residues. The germline V and J ends were trimmed by 1 base and 7 bases, with 20 bases remaining between them. CDR3 amino acids: CASSEDGLTGSVEQYF. CDR3 nucleotide sequence: TGTGCCAGCAGTGAAGATGGGTTGACAGGTTCGGTTGAGCAGTACTTC.

This clone was seen only once. The chain has TRBV25-1 and TRBJ1-5; possibly TRBD1 for D (6 bases). Germline assignment: CDR1 MGHDK and CDR2 SYGVNS. The CDR3 is 15 residues long. V was trimmed by 1 base and J by 4 bases, leaving 11 bases between them. This CDR3 reads CASSESGRGNQPQHF. The CDR3 DNA reads TGTGCCAGCAGTGAATCTGGCAGGGGAAATCAGCCCCAGCATTTT.

The rearrangement uses TRBV7-8 and TRBJ2-3; TRBD2 matches 10 bases. The CDR3 runs to 15 residues. Germline assignment: CDR1 SGHVS and CDR2 FQNEAQ. The V segment lost 6 bases and the J segment 4 bases; nucleotides outside the gene matches: 7. CDR3 nucleotide sequence: TGTGCCAGCAGTTCTAGCGGGGGCGGGGCAGATACGCAGTATTTT. Its translation: CASSSSGGGADTQYF.

V gene TRBV21-1 combines with J gene TRBJ2-1; the table names TRBD2, a call not compared with the DNA. TRBV21-1 counts as a pseudogene. The CDR3 has 20 residues. The CDR3 region has the DNA TGTGCCAGCAGCAAACGAGTGAAAGCGGTGGCTAGCGGGGGCCTCAATGAGCAGTTCTTC. This sequence encodes CASSKRVKAVASGGLNEQFF.

On this clone: At the DNA level, this CDR3 is encoded by other sequences in the same sample as well. The chain links TRBV9 to TRBJ2-3, with 9 bases that match TRBD2. Trimming took 5 bases from V and 3 from J; bases not matched to a gene: 1. Germline CDR1 reads SGDLS; CDR2 reads YYNGEE. The CDR3 has 13 residues. CDR3 nucleotide sequence: TGTGCCAGCAGTCTAGCGGGAACAGATACGCAGTATTTT. Amino acids: CASSLAGTDTQYF.

The chain couples TRBV5-6 to TRBJ1-4; 7 bases map to TRBD1. The length of the CDR3 is 14 residues. Germline V lookup: CDR1 SGHDT, CDR2 YYEEEE. The ends lost 2 bases at V and 4 bases at J; junction bases unmatched: 2. The CDR3 is CASSFDRDNEKLFF. The CDR3 bases are TGTGCCAGCAGCTTCGACAGGGATAATGAAAAACTGTTTTTT.

V gene TRBV28 combines with J gene TRBJ2-7; possible D gene TRBD1, 5 bases. The CDR3 covers 15 residues. Germline CDR1 reads MDHEN; CDR2 reads SYDVKM. The V end lost 3 bases, the J end lost 3 bases, and 15 bases lay between the germline ends. CDR3 sequence: CASSFLGEGNYEQYF. CDR3 nucleotide sequence: TGTGCCAGCAGTTTCTTAGGGGAAGGAAACTACGAGCAGTACTTC. Full variable domain (outside the CDR3, taken from reference TRBV28 and TRBJ2-7): DVKVTQSSRYLVKRTGEKVFLECVQDMDHENMFWYRQDPGLGLRLIYFSYDVKMKEKGDIPEGYSVSREKKERFSLILESASTNQTSMYLCASSFLGEGNYEQYFGPGTRLTVT.

V usage is TRBV7-3 and J usage is TRBJ2-7, with a tentative D call TRBD2 (6 bases). CDR3 length equals 13 residues. CDR1 SGHTA and CDR2 FQGTGA come from the germline V gene. V lost 0 bases and J 5 bases, leaving 8 bases between the germline ends. The CDR3 region is CASSLTSGDEQYF. The CDR3 region has the DNA TGTGCCAGCAGCTTAACTAGCGGCGACGAGCAGTACTTC.

The V call is TRBV11-3, the J call TRBJ2-2; 11 bases fit TRBD1. CDR3 size: 16 residues. V shed 8 bases and J 6 bases; nucleotides not matched to a gene: 11. Germline CDR1 reads SGHNT; CDR2 reads YENEEA. The CDR3 DNA reads as TGTGCCAGCGGATTCCCGGGACAGGGGGAGGCCGGGGAGCTGTTTTTT. Residues: CASGFPGQGEAGELFF.

The CDR3 DNA follows: TGTGCCAGCAGCTCCCGGGGCTTAACCACCTCGTACTTC. As protein: CASSSRGLTTSYF. The chain recombines TRBV5-8 with TRBJ2-7; D might be TRBD1 or TRBD2, each matching 5 bases. Per germline, CDR1 SGHTS and CDR2 YDEGEE. V lost 3 bases to trimming and J lost 12 bases, with 19 bases between them. CDR3 size: 13 residues.

V gene TRBV10-2 combines with J gene TRBJ2-3, with TRBD2 identical over 10 bases. The germline gives CDR1 WSHSY, CDR2 SAAADI. J lost 5 bases, V lost 5 bases, and 4 bases had no gene match. The CDR3 runs to 14 residues. Here the CDR3 reads CASSLAGGLDTQYF. Here the CDR3 DNA reads TGCGCCAGCAGTTTAGCGGGGGGTTTAGATACGCAGTATTTT.

The chain couples TRBV6-1 to TRBJ2-7, with TRBD1 as a possible D gene (6 bases). The germline gives CDR1 MNHNS, CDR2 SASEGT. Trimming stripped 3 bases from V and 4 bases from J, with 13 bases between. There are 14 residues in the CDR3. CDR3 loop: CASSEIQGTYEQYF. The CDR3 DNA sequence: TGTGCCAGCAGTGAGATACAGGGAACATACGAGCAGTACTTC.

This chain uses TRBV4-2 with TRBJ2-1; TRBD2 agrees at 7 bases. This CDR3 is built from 13 residues. The junction had 3 bases not matched to a gene; V was cut back by 8 bases and J by 2 bases. The V gene's germline CDR1 is LGHNA and CDR2 YNFKEQ. The chain's CDR3 is CASSSGAYNEQFF. CDR3 bases: TGTGCCAGCTCCAGCGGGGCCTACAATGAGCAGTTCTTC.

This chain joins TRBV9 and TRBJ2-6, with 10 positions matching TRBD1. The germline gives CDR1 SGDLS, CDR2 YYNGEE. The CDR3 length is 18 residues. Trimming took 3 bases from V and 2 from J; bases not matched to a gene: 8. The CDR3 here is CASSDNRQGATGANVLTF. CDR3 nucleotides: TGTGCCAGCAGCGACAATCGACAGGGGGCAACTGGGGCCAACGTCCTGACTTTC.

This chain links TRBV7-8 with TRBJ1-1; no reliable D call. The germline V and J ends were trimmed by 1 base and 0 bases, with 3 bases remaining between them. The CDR3 runs 13 residues. Germline CDR1 and CDR2: SGHVS and FQNEAQ. The CDR3 bases are TGTGCCAGCAGCTTAGACATGAACACTGAAGCTTTCTTT. Translating gives CASSLDMNTEAFF.